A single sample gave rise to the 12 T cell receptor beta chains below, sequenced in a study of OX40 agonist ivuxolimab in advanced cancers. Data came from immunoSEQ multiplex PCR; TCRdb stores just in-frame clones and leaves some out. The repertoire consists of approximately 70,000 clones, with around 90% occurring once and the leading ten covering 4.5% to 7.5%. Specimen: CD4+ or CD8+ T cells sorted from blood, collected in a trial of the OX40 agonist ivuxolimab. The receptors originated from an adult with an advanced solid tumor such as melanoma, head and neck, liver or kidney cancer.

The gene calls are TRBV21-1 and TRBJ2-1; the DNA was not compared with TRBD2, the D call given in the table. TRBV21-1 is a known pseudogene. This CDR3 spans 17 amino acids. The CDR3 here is CASSNSQRGGHNNEQFF. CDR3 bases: TGTGCCAGCAGCAACTCTCAGCGGGGGGGCCACAACAATGAGCAGTTCTTC.

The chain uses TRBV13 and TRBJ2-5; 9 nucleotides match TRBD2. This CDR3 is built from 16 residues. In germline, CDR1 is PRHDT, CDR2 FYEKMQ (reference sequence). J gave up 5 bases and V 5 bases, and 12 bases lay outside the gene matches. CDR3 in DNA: TGTGCCAGCAGCCTCCGAGGGACTAGCTTAATTGAGACCCAGTACTTC. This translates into CASSLRGTSLIETQYF.

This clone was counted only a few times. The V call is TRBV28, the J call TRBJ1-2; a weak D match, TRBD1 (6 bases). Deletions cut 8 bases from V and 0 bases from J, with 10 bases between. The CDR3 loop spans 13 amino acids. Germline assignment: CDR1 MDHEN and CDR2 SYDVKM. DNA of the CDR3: TGTGCCAGCGGACAGTTTACTAACTATGGCTACACCTTC. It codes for CASGQFTNYGYTF.

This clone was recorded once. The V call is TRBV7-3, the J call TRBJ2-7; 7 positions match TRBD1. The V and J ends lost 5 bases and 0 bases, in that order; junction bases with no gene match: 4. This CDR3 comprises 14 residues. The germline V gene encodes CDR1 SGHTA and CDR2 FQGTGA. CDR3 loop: CASSHTGDSYEQYF. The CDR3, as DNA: TGTGCCAGCAGCCACACAGGGGACTCCTACGAGCAGTACTTC.

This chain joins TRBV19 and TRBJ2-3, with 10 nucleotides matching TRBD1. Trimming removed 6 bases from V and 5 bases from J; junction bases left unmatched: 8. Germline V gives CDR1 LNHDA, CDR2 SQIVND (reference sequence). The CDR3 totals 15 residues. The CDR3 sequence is CASRVDRGPVDTQYF. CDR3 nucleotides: TGTGCCAGTAGGGTCGACAGGGGGCCGGTAGATACGCAGTATTTT.

CDR3 coding DNA: TGTGCCAGCAGTTGGACAGGACTCGTCCTCACAGATACGCAGTATTTT. Protein sequence: CASSWTGLVLTDTQYF. The chain is built from TRBV27 and TRBJ2-3; 7 nucleotides agree with TRBD1. J lost 2 bases, V lost 4 bases, and 9 bases had no gene match. The CDR3 has 16 residues. Germline CDR1 and CDR2: MNHEY and SMNVEV (reference sequence).

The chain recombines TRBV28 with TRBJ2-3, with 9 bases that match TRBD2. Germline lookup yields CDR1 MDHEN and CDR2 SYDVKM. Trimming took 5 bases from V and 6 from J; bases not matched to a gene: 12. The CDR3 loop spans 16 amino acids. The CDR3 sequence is CASSILAGVRADTQYF. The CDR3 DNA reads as TGTGCCAGCAGTATATTAGCGGGAGTACGTGCGGATACGCAGTATTTT.

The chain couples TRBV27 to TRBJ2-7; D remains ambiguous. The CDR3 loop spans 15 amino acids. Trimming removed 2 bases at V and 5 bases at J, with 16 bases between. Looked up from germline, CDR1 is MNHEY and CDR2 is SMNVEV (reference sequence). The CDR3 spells CASSLMPQTGHEQYF. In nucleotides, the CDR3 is TGTGCCAGCAGTTTAATGCCCCAAACTGGGCACGAGCAGTACTTC.

The CDR3 protein is CASSLTGTYSNQPQHF. In DNA form, the CDR3 reads TGTGCCAGTAGTCTAACAGGGACATATAGCAATCAGCCCCAGCATTTT. The V and J genes are TRBV19 and TRBJ1-5; the D gene is possibly TRBD1 (6 bases). This CDR3 comprises 16 residues. V was clipped by 5 bases and J by 0 bases, with 14 bases between them. Germline values: CDR1 LNHDA, CDR2 SQIVND (reference sequence).

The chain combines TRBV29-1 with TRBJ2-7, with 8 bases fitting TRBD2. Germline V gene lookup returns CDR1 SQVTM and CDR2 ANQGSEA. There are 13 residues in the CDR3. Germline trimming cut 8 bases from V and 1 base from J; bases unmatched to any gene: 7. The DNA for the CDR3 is TGCAGCTTCCTCGGCGGGGGGTCCTACGAGCAGTACTTC. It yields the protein CSFLGGGSYEQYF.

The CDR3, as DNA: TGCGCCAGCAGCTTGTGGCAGCAAGAGACCCAGTACTTC. It specifies CASSLWQQETQYF. The chain has TRBV5-1 and TRBJ2-5, with unresolved D. Trimming pared 1 base from V and 2 bases from J, leaving 6 bases between. Germline values: CDR1 SGHRS, CDR2 YFSETQ. The CDR3 spans 13 residues.

The CDR3 bases are TGTGCCAGCAGCTTAACGATCCATGAGCAGTTCTTC. It specifies CASSLTIHEQFF. V usage is TRBV11-3 and J usage is TRBJ2-1; D remains ambiguous. Germline values: CDR1 SGHNT, CDR2 YENEEA. CDR3 length equals 12 residues. Trimming took off 2 bases at V and 8 bases at J, with 7 bases between the two ends.